Detailed here is one TCR beta chain. This sample was taken from a study of cytomegalovirus exposure and HLA in healthy donors. The V gene end was trimmed by 3 bases and the J gene end by 8 bases; junction bases not matched to a gene: 14. Germline CDR1 is SQVTM and CDR2 is ANQGSEA. CDR3 length equals 15 residues. Primers for the PCR totalled 60 Vbeta and 13 Jbeta. Clones were read by immunoSEQ multiplex PCR, and TCRdb kept only the in-frame ones, dropping some. Of approximately 280,000 clones listed, 85% to 90% are singletons. The clonotype originates from a woman younger than 30 in good health and CMV-seronegative. Material for sequencing was PBMCs. The chain joins TRBV29-1 to TRBJ2-7; the match to TRBD1 covers 9 bases. CDR3 protein: CSVEDGTGKEGKQYF. CDR3 nucleotide sequence: TGCAGCGTTGAGGACGGGACAGGGAAGGAGGGGAAGCAGTACTTC.